One sample yielded the 29 T cell receptor beta chains listed below, sequenced in a study of high-grade serous ovarian cancer treatment subgroups. Produced via immunoSEQ multiplex PCR; TCRdb's table is partial and in-frame only. The sample has more than 8,000 clones, about 71% seen once. The tumor samples were collected prior to definitive surgery or chemotherapy. The sequencing sample was made of tumor tissue. The receptors derive from a human donor with high-grade serous ovarian cancer.

This clone has only a few counts. The chain carries TRBV6-5 and TRBJ2-7; perhaps TRBD1 as D (6 bases). Trimming removed 7 bases from V and 7 bases from J, with 23 bases in between. The CDR3 loop spans 15 amino acids. Germline loops: CDR1 MNHEY, CDR2 SVGAGI. The CDR3 DNA reads as TGTGCCAGCACCATAGCCAGGGGCCCTCCGGGGGAGCAGTACTTC. It codes for CASTIARGPPGEQYF.

The genes are TRBV11-1 and TRBJ2-7, with D perhaps being TRBD1 or TRBD2 (6 bases each). The CDR3 runs 15 residues. V was pared by 5 bases and J by 1 base, with 15 bases between. Per the germline V gene, CDR1 is SGHAT and CDR2 is FQDESV (reference sequence). The CDR3 loop is CASSGRGAISYEQYF. CDR3 sequence (DNA): TGTGCCAGCAGCGGAAGGGGGGCAATTTCCTACGAGCAGTACTTC. Full variable domain (outside the CDR3, taken from reference TRBV11-1 and TRBJ2-7): EAEVAQSPRYKITEKSQAVAFWCDPISGHATLYWYRQILGQGPELLVQFQDESVVDDSQLPKDRFSAERLKGVDSTLKIQPAELGDSAMYLCASSGRGAISYEQYFGPGTRLTVT.

This clone has only one observation. The chain employs TRBV15 and TRBJ2-3; D is undetermined. The CDR3 is 16 residues long. V lost 0 bases to trimming and J lost 3 bases, with 13 bases between them. The germline gives CDR1 LNHNV, CDR2 YYDKDF (reference sequence). CDR3: CATSREPPPLTDTQYF. The CDR3 nucleotides are TGTGCCACCAGCAGAGAACCCCCACCGTTGACAGATACGCAGTATTTT. Complete variable domain (other parts from reference TRBV15 and TRBJ2-3): DAMVIQNPRYQVTQFGKPVTLSCSQTLNHNVMYWYQQKSSQAPKLLFHYYDKDFNNEADTPDNFQSRRPNTSFCFLDIRSPGLGDTAMYLCATSREPPPLTDTQYFGPGTRLTVL.

The rearrangement uses TRBV19 and TRBJ2-3, with TRBD1 matching 8 bases. The CDR3 contains 16 residues. The trim removed 5 bases at V and 1 base at J, leaving 8 bases unmatched. The germline gives CDR1 LNHDA, CDR2 SQIVND (reference sequence). Here the CDR3 DNA reads TGTGCCAGTAGTCCAGATATGGGACAGGGCACAGATACGCAGTATTTT. The encoded protein is CASSPDMGQGTDTQYF.

The chain recombines TRBV9 with TRBJ2-1, with TRBD2 identical over 12 bases. The CDR3 extends over 16 amino acids. Looked up from germline, CDR1 is SGDLS and CDR2 is YYNGEE. V lost 2 bases to trimming and J lost 7 bases; unmatched junction nucleotides: 7. CDR3 in DNA: TGTGCCAGCAGCGTCGGCTATCTAGCGGGAGGGAATGAGCAGTTCTTC. It is translated as CASSVGYLAGGNEQFF.

The chain recombines TRBV11-3 with TRBJ2-1, with D possibly TRBD2 on 5 matching bases. Between the trimmed V and J ends, which lost 0 bases and 15 bases, there was a span of 12 bases. Germline lookup yields CDR1 SGHNT and CDR2 YENEEA. The CDR3 length is 12 residues. CDR3 protein: CASSLDGIFRFF. DNA of the CDR3: TGTGCCAGCAGCTTAGACGGGATCTTTCGGTTCTTC.

The V and J genes are TRBV5-1 and TRBJ2-7; 7 nucleotides line up with TRBD1. V was clipped by 3 bases and J by 3 bases; unmatched bases: 3. Germline assignment: CDR1 SGHRS and CDR2 YFSETQ. The CDR3 consists of 13 residues. As DNA, the CDR3 is TGCGCCAGCAGCTCGGGACAGCACTACGAGCAGTACTTC. This encodes CASSSGQHYEQYF.

Only a few counts were recorded for this clone. The rearrangement joins TRBV12-5 to TRBJ2-2; 8 nucleotides agree with TRBD1. Germline values: CDR1 LGHNT, CDR2 FRNRAP. This CDR3 comprises 15 residues. Losses at the gene ends were 9 bases for V and 4 bases for J; bases not matched to a gene: 10. CDR3 sequence reads: CASSQRTGPTGELFF. The DNA of the CDR3 is TGTGCTAGCTCACAGAGGACAGGGCCCACCGGGGAGCTGTTTTTT.

This clone has more than one count but fewer than ten. V and J are TRBV16 and TRBJ2-7; D gene ambiguous. Germline lookup yields CDR1 KGHSY and CDR2 FQNENV. V lost 4 bases, J lost 6 bases, and 10 bases lay in between. The CDR3 spans 12 residues. As DNA, the CDR3 is TGTGCCAGCAGCCCCTGGGGATTCGAGCAGTACTTC. It translates to CASSPWGFEQYF.

This chain uses TRBV5-1 with TRBJ2-2, with TRBD2 matching 9 bases. Germline-derived CDR1 and CDR2 are SGHRS and YFSETQ. CDR3 size: 15 residues. V was pared by 0 bases and J by 4 bases, with 1 base of the junction left unmatched. CDR3 loop: CASSLGSGSTGELFF. CDR3 nucleotides: TGCGCCAGCAGCTTGGGTAGCGGGAGCACCGGGGAGCTGTTTTTT.

This clone occurred a few times. J is TRBJ1-5 and V is TRBV10-3; 8 nucleotides match TRBD1. This CDR3 has 12 amino acids. With 9 bases clipped from V and 5 bases from J, the junction kept 3 bases outside the gene matches. CDR1 and CDR2 from the germline V gene are ENHRY and SYGVKD. CDR3 loop: CAIPTGDQPQHF. The CDR3, as DNA: TGTGCCATACCGACAGGGGATCAGCCCCAGCATTTT.

The CDR3 loop is CASSQDLKTDTQYF. The CDR3 bases are TGTGCCAGCAGCCAAGACTTGAAGACAGATACGCAGTATTTT. The chain links TRBV4-2 to TRBJ2-3; D gene uncertain. Trimming cost V 0 bases and J 3 bases, with 7 bases left between them. This CDR3 spans 14 amino acids. The germline gives CDR1 LGHNA, CDR2 YNFKEQ.

This clone was observed a few times. V is TRBV7-3 and J is TRBJ1-2; D might be TRBD1 (6 bases). CDR3 length: 13 residues. Germline lookup yields CDR1 SGHTA and CDR2 FQGTGA. Trimming took off 2 bases at V and 2 bases at J, with 6 bases between the two ends. This CDR3 is CASSLGQNYGYTF. DNA for the CDR3: TGTGCCAGCAGCTTAGGACAGAACTATGGCTACACCTTC.

The chain carries TRBV19 and TRBJ2-7, with 13 bases that match TRBD2. The CDR3 loop spans 15 amino acids. Germline-derived CDR1 and CDR2 are LNHDA and SQIVND (reference sequence). With V trimmed by 0 bases and J by 7 bases, 3 bases remained unmatched. The CDR3 loop is CASSIETSGRAEQYF. The DNA for the CDR3 is TGTGCCAGTAGTATAGAAACTAGCGGGAGGGCTGAGCAGTACTTC.

This sequence joins TRBV4-3 and TRBJ1-3; TRBD1 is a possible D gene (5 bases). V was clipped by 0 bases and J by 4 bases, with 16 bases between them. This CDR3 comprises 17 residues. Germline CDR1 and CDR2: LGHNA and YSLEER. CDR3 protein: CASSQDPPGGVGNTIYF. The CDR3 coding sequence is TGCGCCAGCAGCCAAGATCCGCCCGGGGGGGTAGGAAACACCATATATTTT.

This clone was observed a handful of times. This chain uses TRBV15 with TRBJ2-5; possible D gene TRBD1, 5 bases. CDR3 size: 13 residues. Trimming took 11 bases from V and 2 from J, leaving 15 bases between them. CDR1 and CDR2 (germline): LNHNV, YYDKDF (reference sequence). CDR3 sequence: CASGDSSQETQYF. The CDR3 nucleotides read TGTGCCTCTGGAGACAGTTCACAAGAGACCCAGTACTTC.

The rearrangement joins TRBV29-1 to TRBJ2-4; the match to TRBD1 covers 12 bases. The CDR3 totals 13 residues. The germline CDR1 and CDR2 sequences are SQVTM and ANQGSEA. V was clipped by 7 bases and J by 9 bases; unmatched bases: 7. CDR3 protein: CSGLGQGASIQYF. CDR3 coding DNA: TGCAGCGGGCTGGGACAGGGGGCGAGCATTCAGTACTTC. Full variable domain (remainder filled in from reference TRBV29-1 and TRBJ2-4): SAVISQKPSRDICQRGTSLTIQCQVDSQVTMMFWYRQQPGQSLTLIATANQGSEATYESGFVIDKFPISRPNLTFSTLTVSNMSPEDSSIYLCSGLGQGASIQYFGAGTRLSVL.

This clone has only a few counts. This chain joins TRBV6-5 and TRBJ2-7, with 7 bases lining up with TRBD1. This CDR3 spans 12 amino acids. Germline CDR1 is MNHEY and CDR2 is SVGAGI. Trimming cost V 10 bases and J 2 bases; bases outside gene matches: 5. The CDR3 here is CATRQGTYEQYF. The CDR3 nucleotides are TGTGCCACCCGACAGGGTACCTACGAGCAGTACTTC.

The chain recombines TRBV11-3 with TRBJ2-7; no definite D call. CDR1 and CDR2 from the germline V gene are SGHNT and YENEEA. The CDR3 extends over 13 amino acids. With 5 bases removed from V and 1 base from J, the gap between germline ends came to 9 bases. The CDR3 spells CASSLTPSYEQYF. The CDR3 nucleotides read TGTGCCAGCAGCCTCACCCCTTCCTACGAGCAGTACTTC.

CDR3 residues: CASSVGGPGEQYF. The DNA of the CDR3 is TGTGCCAGCAGTGTTGGAGGGCCGGGGGAGCAGTACTTC. The chain recombines TRBV6-1 with TRBJ2-7, with D perhaps matching TRBD2 (6 bases). This CDR3 is 13 amino acids long. V shed 4 bases and J shed 7 bases, with 14 bases lying between them. Germline loops: CDR1 MNHNS, CDR2 SASEGT.

This chain joins TRBV13 and TRBJ2-7; D might be TRBD1 (6 bases). Germline CDR1 and CDR2: PRHDT and FYEKMQ (reference sequence). CDR3 length equals 18 residues. V dropped 5 bases and J dropped 3 bases, with 26 bases sitting between them. CDR3 DNA sequence: TGTGCCAGCAGCCGCTTAGACGCCACAGGGAGTCCACACTACGAGCAGTACTTC. It translates to CASSRLDATGSPHYEQYF.

The V and J genes are TRBV5-1 and TRBJ2-1, with 9 bases fitting TRBD2. CDR1 SGHRS and CDR2 YFSETQ come from the germline V gene. The CDR3 extends over 15 amino acids. The ends lost 0 bases at V and 7 bases at J; junction bases unmatched: 5. CDR3 amino acids: CASSLVGGRGNEQFF. CDR3 nucleotides: TGCGCCAGCAGCTTGGTCGGCGGGAGGGGGAATGAGCAGTTCTTC.

This chain uses TRBV14 with TRBJ2-5; D possibly uses TRBD1 or TRBD2 (5 bases each). The CDR3 spans 19 residues. The V end was cut by 0 bases, the J end by 2 bases, with 22 bases between. Germline V lookup: CDR1 SGHDN, CDR2 FVKESK. The CDR3 coding sequence is TGTGCCAGCAGCCAAGATTGGGCGGGCGAGGGGCTGGGACAAGAGACCCAGTACTTC. Protein product: CASSQDWAGEGLGQETQYF.

This clone was detected only a few times. The chain joins TRBV6-6 to TRBJ1-1; the D is unclear. Germline V gene sequence: CDR1 MNHNY, CDR2 SVGAGI (reference sequence). The CDR3 sequence is 11 residues long. Trimming stripped 2 bases from V and 7 bases from J, with 5 bases between. The CDR3 region has the DNA TGTGCCAGCAGTTACGAGGTTGAAGCTTTCTTT. Its translation: CASSYEVEAFF.

This clone was detected only a few times. This chain links TRBV28 with TRBJ1-1, with D possibly matching TRBD1 (6 bases). In germline, CDR1 is MDHEN, CDR2 SYDVKM. V lost 6 bases to trimming and J lost 5 bases, with 16 bases between them. The CDR3 is 14 residues long. CDR3 bases: TGTGCCAGCAGCCGAGGGGGTTCAACGACTGAAGCTTTCTTT. This translates into CASSRGGSTTEAFF. Full variable domain (outside the CDR3, taken from reference TRBV28 and TRBJ1-1): DVKVTQSSRYLVKRTGEKVFLECVQDMDHENMFWYRQDPGLGLRLIYFSYDVKMKEKGDIPEGYSVSREKKERFSLILESASTNQTSMYLCASSRGGSTTEAFFGQGTRLTVV.

V gene TRBV10-2 combines with J gene TRBJ2-1, with 7 positions matching TRBD2. The CDR3 extends over 15 amino acids. The V gene end was trimmed by 6 bases and the J gene end by 3 bases; junction bases not matched to a gene: 8. CDR1 and CDR2 (germline): WSHSY, SAAADI. CDR3 sequence (DNA): TGCGCCAGCAGGACGCCGCTAGCGGTCTACAATGAGCAGTTCTTC. Its protein is CASRTPLAVYNEQFF.

This clone was recorded only once. The chain carries TRBV19 and TRBJ2-2, with 9 bases identical to TRBD1. The CDR3 contains 16 residues. The V segment lost 3 bases and the J segment 5 bases; nucleotides outside the gene matches: 7. CDR1 and CDR2 from the germline V gene are LNHDA and SQIVND (reference sequence). For the CDR3, the DNA is TGTGCCAGTAGTATGGTCCCGGGACAGGGTACCGGGGAGCTGTTTTTT. Its protein is CASSMVPGQGTGELFF.

This clone has just a few counts. J is TRBJ1-1 and V is TRBV5-1; TRBD1 might be the D (6 bases). Looked up from germline, CDR1 is SGHRS and CDR2 is YFSETQ. Trimming cost V 4 bases and J 9 bases, with 19 bases left between them. This CDR3 comprises 14 residues. CDR3 sequence reads: CASSDDRNRGQAFF. CDR3 sequence (DNA): TGCGCCAGCAGCGACGACAGGAATAGGGGACAAGCTTTCTTT.

The genes are TRBV18 and TRBJ1-2, with 9 bases matching TRBD1. This CDR3 is 13 amino acids long. Trimming cost V 3 bases and J 6 bases; bases outside gene matches: 2. Germline lookup yields CDR1 KGHSH and CDR2 LQKENI. CDR3 in DNA: TGTGCCAGCTCACCCCGGGACAGGGATGGCTACACCTTC. Amino acid sequence: CASSPRDRDGYTF.